Below are 13 T cell receptor beta chains sequenced from a single sample in a study of OX40 agonist ivuxolimab in advanced cancers. Data came from immunoSEQ multiplex PCR; TCRdb stores just in-frame clones and leaves some out. Among over 80,000 clones, about 85% were seen once, and the ten largest hold 0.7% to 0.95%. The sample here was CD4+ or CD8+ T cells sorted from blood, taken in a trial of the OX40 agonist ivuxolimab. The receptors were gathered from an adult with an advanced solid tumor such as melanoma, head and neck, liver or kidney cancer.

The chain links TRBV6-1 to TRBJ1-2; D unresolved. CDR1 MNHNS and CDR2 SASEGT come from the germline V gene. V gave up 8 bases and J gave up 2 bases, with 9 bases separating them. The CDR3 is 12 residues long. CDR3 bases: TGTGCCAGCGTTCAGATAAACTATGGCTACACCTTC. Translation: CASVQINYGYTF.

The V and J genes are TRBV6-5 and TRBJ1-3, with a tentative D call TRBD1 (5 bases). V dropped 5 bases and J dropped 4 bases, with 9 bases sitting between them. CDR3 length: 13 amino acids. The germline gives CDR1 MNHEY, CDR2 SVGAGI. CDR3 coding DNA: TGTGCCAGCAGTCATGAGGGGGGAAACACCATATATTTT. This translates into CASSHEGGNTIYF.

The V gene is TRBV27, the J gene TRBJ2-2; D is unresolved. The V and J ends lost 6 bases and 6 bases respectively, with 8 bases between them. Germline V gene lookup returns CDR1 MNHEY and CDR2 SMNVEV (reference sequence). The CDR3 spans 12 residues. The DNA for the CDR3 is TGTGCCAGCAGGCCTGGGGCCGGGGAGCTGTTTTTT. It encodes CASRPGAGELFF.

The V gene is TRBV29-1, the J gene TRBJ1-1; D is uncertain. From germline, CDR1 is SQVTM and CDR2 ANQGSEA. Deletions cut 5 bases from V and 5 bases from J, with 9 bases between. This CDR3 comprises 11 residues. The CDR3 sequence: CSVSGGTEAFF. The CDR3, as DNA: TGCAGCGTTTCGGGAGGGACTGAAGCTTTCTTT.

This clone came up a few times. The chain uses TRBV21-1 and TRBJ1-1; the table's D call, TRBD1, has no DNA check behind it. TRBV21-1 is classified as a pseudogene. The CDR3 is 13 residues long. This chain's CDR3 is CASSSQVNTEAFF. In DNA, the CDR3 is TGTGCCAGCAGCTCCCAGGTCAACACTGAAGCTTTCTTT.

The chain carries TRBV18 and TRBJ1-2; possible D gene TRBD1, 5 bases. Trimming left V 3 bases short and J 7 bases short, with 21 bases between. Germline V gives CDR1 KGHSH, CDR2 LQKENI. The length of the CDR3 is 16 residues. The CDR3: CASSPPLGRLGGGYTF. The CDR3, as DNA: TGTGCCAGCTCACCGCCTTTGGGACGGCTTGGGGGTGGCTACACCTTC.

As to this clone: The CDR3 does not end in the conserved phenylalanine or tryptophan, so this is likely a read error. Because the CDR3's place on the DNA is in doubt, the DNA is left out and the CDR3 is given as listed by TCRdb. The chain couples TRBV5-3 to TRBJ2-6; the table gives TRBD1 as D, unverified against the DNA. TRBV5-3 carries the ORF label, with uncertain function. The CDR3 numbers 12 amino acids, ends counted. The chain's CDR3 is CARSPVPDRMTI.

This clone appeared once. This rearrangement joins TRBV19 to TRBJ2-7, with TRBD2 matching over 11 bases. This CDR3 comprises 16 residues. J gave up 0 bases and V 4 bases, and 5 bases lay outside the gene matches. The germline gives CDR1 LNHDA, CDR2 SQIVND (reference sequence). This CDR3 reads CASSTPTSGSSYEQYF. The CDR3 nucleotides read TGTGCCAGTAGTACCCCAACTAGCGGGAGCTCCTACGAGCAGTACTTC.

J is TRBJ2-1 and V is TRBV10-3; D might be TRBD2 (6 bases). The CDR3 is 15 amino acids. V was pared by 5 bases and J by 7 bases, with 18 bases between. The germline V gene has CDR1 ENHRY and CDR2 SYGVKD. CDR3 loop: CAISSTGTASNEQFF. DNA for the CDR3: TGTGCCATCAGTTCTACCGGGACTGCCTCAAATGAGCAGTTCTTC.

The chain has TRBV18 and TRBJ1-5, with a possible D match to TRBD1 (5 bases). Looked up from germline, CDR1 is KGHSH and CDR2 is LQKENI. The CDR3 is 14 residues long. Trimming took off 6 bases at V and 5 bases at J, with 14 bases between the two ends. The CDR3 sequence is CASSLTGAYQPQHF. The DNA of the CDR3 is TGTGCCAGCTCCTTAACAGGAGCCTATCAGCCCCAGCATTTT.

This chain joins TRBV5-1 and TRBJ2-3; 11 nucleotides align to TRBD2. Trimming cost V 2 bases and J 5 bases; bases outside gene matches: 4. Germline assignment: CDR1 SGHRS and CDR2 YFSETQ. This CDR3 region has 15 residues. The CDR3 DNA reads TGCGCCAGCAGCTTACTAGCGGGAGAAGGAGATACGCAGTATTTT. Translated: CASSLLAGEGDTQYF.

The gene calls are TRBV5-4 and TRBJ2-7; TRBD2 matches at 8 bases. CDR1 and CDR2 (germline): SGHNT, YYREEE (reference sequence). The CDR3 spans 15 residues. J gave up 5 bases and V 0 bases, and 7 bases lay outside the gene matches. The CDR3 sequence: CASSLGLASYDEQYF. In nucleotides, the CDR3 is TGTGCCAGCAGCTTGGGACTAGCGTCCTACGACGAGCAGTACTTC.

V usage is TRBV5-1 and J usage is TRBJ2-7, with D perhaps TRBD1 or TRBD2 (5 bases each). Trimming took off 0 bases at V and 6 bases at J, with 7 bases between the two ends. Germline V lookup: CDR1 SGHRS, CDR2 YFSETQ. The CDR3 spans 12 residues. CDR3 residues: CASSLGGSEQYF. CDR3 DNA: TGCGCCAGCAGCTTGGGGGGGTCCGAGCAGTACTTC.